A selection of T cell receptor beta chains follows, all from one sample in a study of blood T cell repertoires in COVID-19. The repertoire was sequenced with immunoSEQ multiplex PCR; TCRdb's copy has only in-frame clones and lacks some. The sample has hundreds of thousands of clones, 83% seen once; the top ten hold approximately 4.9%. Sequencing input: PBMCs or T cells enriched from blood (not recorded which). These TCRs come from a woman between 50 and 59 years old who had been exposed to COVID-19. The CDR3 runs from the conserved cysteine through the conserved F or W. A D gene is named only where the DNA matches it firmly. Some rows have no size entry. The others give once, few or many, or a class for an expanded clone.

once,-,TRBV11-2,TRBJ1-5,13,CASSLRGNQPQHF,TGTGCCAGCAGCTTACGGGGAAATCAGCCCCAGCATTTT
few,TRBD2,TRBV7-2,TRBJ2-3,15,CASRLHGGVTDTQYF,TGTGCCAGCAGGCTTCACGGGGGGGTGACAGATACGCAGTATTTT
-,-,TRBV27,TRBJ2-5,14,CASSFGSGQETQYF,TGTGCCAGCAGTTTCGGGTCTGGGCAAGAGACCCAGTACTTC
-,TRBD2,TRBV30,TRBJ2-3,15,CAWSVRRGGTGTQYF,TGTGCCTGGAGTGTACGACGGGGGGGTACAGGTACGCAGTATTTT
-,TRBD1,TRBV29-1,TRBJ1-1,14,CSALSRTGTVSAFF,TGCAGCGCCTTATCGCGGACAGGTACGGTTTCGGCTTTCTTT
-,TRBD1,TRBV19,TRBJ1-5,16,CASSIEAGGLNQPQHF,TGTGCCAGTAGTATCGAGGCAGGGGGTCTCAATCAGCCCCAGCATTTT
-,TRBD1,TRBV5-1,TRBJ1-2,14,CASHVPGQLFGYTF,TGCGCCAGCCACGTCCCGGGACAGCTGTTTGGCTACACCTTC
once,-,TRBV24-1,TRBJ1-3,12,CATSTGGNTIYF,TGTGCCACCAGCACAGGTGGAAACACCATATATTTT
-,-,TRBV5-1,TRBJ2-6,19,CASSLMSGSLLSGANVLTF,TGCGCCAGCAGCTTGATGAGCGGCTCCCTTTTATCTGGGGCCAACGTCCTGACTTTC
-,-,TRBV18,TRBJ1-3,13,CASSQQSGNTIYF,TGTGCCAGCTCACAGCAATCTGGAAACACCATATATTTT
-,-,TRBV9,TRBJ1-3,14,CASDQGGSGNTIYF,TGTGCCAGCGACCAAGGGGGCTCTGGAAACACCATATATTTT
once,-,TRBV10-3,TRBJ1-3,15,CAARPTASSGNTIYF,TGTGCCGCCCGACCGACGGCTAGCTCTGGAAACACCATATATTTT
few,TRBD1,TRBV7-9,TRBJ1-2,14,CASSPTGTFEGYTF,TGTGCCAGCAGCCCGACAGGGACCTTCGAGGGCTACACCTTC
-,-,TRBV7-6,TRBJ1-4,15,CASSWELKRTEKLFF,TGTGCCAGCAGCTGGGAGTTAAAGAGAACTGAAAAACTGTTTTTT
-,-,TRBV18,TRBJ2-7,12,CASSSGTYEQYF,TGTGCCAGCTCTTCCGGGACCTACGAGCAGTACTTC
-,TRBD1,TRBV3-1/TRBV3-2,TRBJ1-4,15,CASSPPGAGGEKLFF,TGTGCCAGCAGCCCCCCCGGGGCAGGGGGAGAAAAACTGTTTTTT
-,TRBD1,TRBV14,TRBJ1-6,13,CASRTGHNSPLHF,TGTGCCAGTCGGACAGGTCATAATTCACCCCTCCACTTT
-,-,TRBV7-9,TRBJ2-5,14,CASSLGTEQETQYF,TGTGCCAGCAGCTTAGGAACAGAACAAGAGACCCAGTACTTC
once,-,TRBV2,TRBJ2-1,15,CASSRAGPKVAEQFF,TGTGCCAGCAGCCGGGCGGGGCCTAAGGTGGCTGAGCAGTTCTTC
-,TRBD1,TRBV10-3,TRBJ1-1,13,CAISESGQVEAFF,TGTGCCATCAGTGAGTCGGGACAGGTAGAAGCTTTCTTT
-,-,TRBV13,TRBJ1-2,15,CASTSTQGYYYGYTF,TGTGCCAGCACCAGCACCCAGGGATATTACTATGGCTACACCTTC
-,TRBD1,TRBV30,TRBJ1-6,14,CAWSPGQGYSPLHF,TGTGCCTGGAGTCCGGGACAGGGATATTCACCCCTCCACTTT
-,TRBD2,TRBV5-4,TRBJ2-2,17,CASSKIVGGANTGELFF,TGTGCCAGCAGTAAAATAGTCGGGGGGGCGAACACCGGGGAGCTGTTTTTT
-,TRBD1,TRBV27,TRBJ1-3,16,CASSPGTGVPGNTIYF,TGTGCCAGCAGTCCCGGGACAGGGGTGCCTGGAAACACCATATATTTT
-,-,TRBV5-4,TRBJ1-2,15,CASSFLDSPYYGYTF,TGTGCCAGCAGCTTTCTGGACAGTCCCTACTATGGCTACACCTTC
-,-,TRBV9,TRBJ2-1,16,CASSVGGRREADEQFF,TGTGCCAGCAGCGTAGGCGGAAGGCGTGAGGCCGATGAGCAGTTCTTC
-,TRBD1,TRBV2,TRBJ2-1,16,CASRRLGQGSYNEQFF,TGTGCCAGCAGGAGGCTGGGACAGGGGTCCTACAATGAGCAGTTCTTC
-,-,TRBV6-5,TRBJ2-7,12,CASTLFTYEQYF,TGTGCCAGCACCCTATTTACCTACGAGCAGTACTTC
-,-,TRBV19,TRBJ1-2,12,CASSIPGNGYTF,TGTGCCAGTAGTATACCAGGGAATGGCTACACCTTC
-,TRBD1,TRBV12-3/TRBV12-4,TRBJ1-1,13,CASSSTTGEGAFF,TGTGCCAGCAGTTCAACGACAGGGGAGGGAGCTTTCTTT
-,TRBD2,TRBV5-1,TRBJ2-1,16,CASSSILAGVPNEQFF,TGCGCCAGCAGCTCGATCCTAGCGGGGGTTCCCAATGAGCAGTTCTTC
-,TRBD2,TRBV5-4,TRBJ2-3,15,CASSLSLTSPDTQYF,TGTGCCAGCAGCTTATCCTTGACTAGCCCAGATACGCAGTATTTT
-,TRBD1,TRBV5-6,TRBJ2-2,16,CASSHGDRGHTGELFF,TGTGCCAGCAGTCATGGGGACAGGGGACACACCGGGGAGCTGTTTTTT
few,TRBD1,TRBV25-1,TRBJ2-5,16,CASSAPGTGSRETQYF,TGTGCCAGCAGCGCCCCTGGGACAGGGAGTAGGGAGACCCAGTACTTC
-,TRBD1,TRBV27,TRBJ1-4,14,CASRGQGVGEKLFF,TGTGCCAGCAGGGGACAGGGGGTGGGGGAAAAACTGTTTTTT
few,TRBD2,TRBV3-1/TRBV3-2,TRBJ2-5,18,CASSQSPSTAGGGETQYF,TGTGCCAGCAGCCAATCCCCGAGTACAGCGGGGGGTGGAGAGACCCAGTACTTC
-,-,TRBV15,TRBJ2-5,14,CATAPLAPRETQYF,TGTGCCACCGCCCCTCTAGCTCCGCGGGAGACCCAGTACTTC
-,-,TRBV19,TRBJ2-7,13,CASSIGRGYEQYF,TGTGCCAGTAGTATAGGTAGGGGATACGAGCAGTACTTC
-,-,TRBV7-2,TRBJ2-3,14,CASSLRTGPDTQYF,TGTGCCAGCAGCCTCAGAACAGGGCCAGATACGCAGTATTTT
-,TRBD1,TRBV28,TRBJ1-6,18,CASKGDSGSSSYNSPLHF,TGTGCCAGCAAGGGGGACAGTGGGTCTAGCTCCTATAATTCACCCCTCCACTTT
-,-,TRBV6-5,TRBJ2-7,13,CASSYGSPYEQYF,TGTGCCAGCAGTTATGGGAGCCCATACGAGCAGTACTTC
-,TRBD1,TRBV2,TRBJ1-3,12,CATTQGAYTIYF,TGTGCCACCACTCAGGGGGCATACACCATATATTTT
-,TRBD1,TRBV5-6,TRBJ2-7,16,CASSLDAGQGSYEQYF,TGTGCCAGCAGCTTGGACGCAGGACAGGGGTCCTACGAGCAGTACTTC
-,-,TRBV3-1/TRBV3-2,TRBJ1-2,16,CASSRHPPGGFGGYTF,TGTGCCAGCAGCCGCCACCCCCCGGGGGGCTTCGGAGGCTACACCTTC
-,-,TRBV7-2,TRBJ1-3,15,CASSLRQGVGNTIYF,TGTGCCAGCAGCTTAAGGCAGGGTGTAGGAAACACCATATATTTT
-,-,TRBV6-5,TRBJ1-2,15,CASSYSARVLDGYTF,TGTGCCAGCAGTTACTCGGCCAGGGTGTTAGATGGCTACACCTTC
-,-,TRBV5-5,TRBJ2-3,12,CASSESRDTQYF,TGTGCCAGCAGCGAGAGCAGGGATACGCAGTATTTT
-,-,TRBV11-2,TRBJ1-6,14,CASSPGQENSPLHF,TGTGCCAGCAGCCCCGGCCAGGAAAATTCACCCCTCCACTTT
-,-,TRBV2,TRBJ2-5,11,CAGGTGETQYF,TGTGCCGGCGGGACGGGAGAGACCCAGTACTTC
-,TRBD1,TRBV5-1,TRBJ1-2,15,CASSLAGDRNYGYTF,TGCGCCAGCAGCTTGGCCGGGGACAGAAACTATGGCTACACCTTC
-,-,TRBV18,TRBJ1-3,17,CASSLSTGPSSGNTIYF,TGTGCCAGCTCACTTTCGACAGGCCCGTCCTCTGGAAACACCATATATTTT
-,TRBD1,TRBV19,TRBJ1-1,13,CAVIGTGGTEAFF,TGTGCCGTCATAGGGACAGGGGGCACTGAAGCTTTCTTT
-,-,TRBV6-6,TRBJ2-2,15,CASSYLRTTGGELFF,TGTGCCAGCAGTTACTTACGGACAACTGGGGGGGAGCTGTTTTTT
-,-,TRBV4-2,TRBJ1-3,15,CASSQGVQGRNTIYF,TGTGCCAGCAGCCAAGGAGTGCAGGGGAGAAACACCATATATTTT